Below, 17 T cell receptor beta chains from the same sample are listed, as sequenced in a study of CD8 T cells in ankylosing spondylitis. TCRdb used MiXCR to reprocess the 5' RACE reads, holding one entry per CDR3 protein. The sample gives some 92,000 distinct CDR3 sequences, more than 25% of which show up once; around 60% is in the top ten. Sequencing was done on a sample of blood, either unsorted or a sorted T cell fraction (not recorded which). The receptors stem from a male donor with ankylosing spondylitis or in good health (not recorded which).

The sample holds many counts of this clonotype. The rearrangement links TRBV27 to TRBJ2-3; 11 bases agree with TRBD1. Germline lookup yields CDR1 MNHEY and CDR2 SMNVEV (reference sequence). V dropped 4 bases and J dropped 10; count of bases not matched to a gene: 7. The CDR3 is 14 residues long. CDR3 residues: CASSSRDRGNAQYF. DNA for the CDR3: TGTGCCAGCAGTTCACGGGACAGGGGGAATGCGCAGTATTTT.

The chain joins TRBV7-2 to TRBJ1-2; D remains ambiguous. CDR1 is SGHTA and CDR2 is FQGNSA in the germline V gene. V shed 4 bases and J shed 6 bases, with 12 bases lying between them. The CDR3 covers 13 residues. The CDR3, as DNA: TGTGCCAGCAGCTCCTACCAGGAAGATGGCTACACCTTC. It translates to CASSSYQEDGYTF. Complete variable domain (other parts from reference TRBV7-2 and TRBJ1-2): GAGVSQSPSNKVTEKGKDVELRCDPISGHTALYWYRQSLGQGLEFLIYFQGNSAPDKSGLPSDRFSAERTGGSVSTLTIQRTQQEDSAVYLCASSSYQEDGYTFGSGTRLTVV.

This clonotype occurred a few times. The chain is built from TRBV6-6 and TRBJ1-3, with D unresolved. CDR3 length: 13 residues. CDR1 and CDR2 from the germline V gene are MNHNY and SVGAGI (reference sequence). Deletions cut 7 bases from V and 2 bases from J, with 9 bases between. CDR3 loop: CASTEAAGNTIYF. The DNA for the CDR3 is TGTGCCAGCACGGAGGCGGCTGGAAACACCATATATTTT.

This rearrangement joins TRBV24-1 to TRBJ2-2; D may correspond to TRBD1 or TRBD2 (7 bases each). From germline, CDR1 is KGHDR and CDR2 SFDVKD. The CDR3 contains 16 residues. V shed 4 bases and J shed 0 bases, with 11 bases lying between them. CDR3 nucleotides: TGTGCCACCAGTGAAGCGGGACAGACGAACACCGGGGAGCTGTTTTTT. Translation: CATSEAGQTNTGELFF.

As for this clonotype: At one end the junction does not follow the germline gene, possibly because of a read error. CDR3 protein: CTSSVYGQVTDTQYF. As DNA, the CDR3 is TGTACCAGCAGCGTATATGGACAGGTCACAGATACGCAGTATTTT. J is TRBJ2-3 and V is TRBV9; 7 positions match TRBD1. This CDR3 contains 15 residues. Germline assignment: CDR1 SGDLS and CDR2 YYNGEE. Full variable domain (remainder filled in from reference TRBV9 and TRBJ2-3): DSGVTQTPKHLITATGQRVTLRCSPRSGDLSVYWYQQSLDQGLQFLIQYYNGEERAKGNILERFSAQQFPDLHSELNLSSLELGDSALYFCTSSVYGQVTDTQYFGPGTRLTVL.

The table lists this clonotype with many counts. The chain is built from TRBV5-1 and TRBJ2-7; 9 nucleotides match TRBD1. Germline V gene data show CDR1 as SGHRS and CDR2 as YFSETQ. J was trimmed by 1 base and V by 5 bases; bases with no gene match: 13. The CDR3 loop spans 17 amino acids. CDR3 region: CASSLGPMGTGSYEQYF. CDR3 DNA sequence: TGCGCCAGCAGTCTTGGCCCCATGGGGACAGGGTCCTACGAGCAGTACTTC. Full variable domain (outside the CDR3, taken from reference TRBV5-1 and TRBJ2-7): KAGVTQTPRYLIKTRGQQVTLSCSPISGHRSVSWYQQTPGQGLQFLFEYFSETQRNKGNFPGRFSGRQFSNSRSEMNVSTLELGDSALYLCASSLGPMGTGSYEQYFGPGTRLTVT.

In its sample, this clonotype was seen a few times. The V and J genes are TRBV5-1 and TRBJ2-2; tentative D call: TRBD2 (5 bases). The CDR3 contains 15 residues. In germline, CDR1 is SGHRS, CDR2 YFSETQ. The V end lost 4 bases, the J end lost 6 bases, and 16 bases lay between the germline ends. The DNA of the CDR3 is TGCGCCAGCAGCCTCGAAGGGAGAGGTGCCGGGGAGCTGTTTTTT. This translates into CASSLEGRGAGELFF.

The gene calls are TRBV7-3 and TRBJ1-1; 10 nucleotides line up with TRBD1. V trimming: 4 bases; J trimming: 4 bases; junction bases outside the gene matches: 6. The CDR3 has 15 residues. Germline CDR1 and CDR2: SGHTA and FQGTGA. The CDR3 sequence: CASSSSTGGFTEAFF. In DNA form, the CDR3 reads TGTGCCAGCAGCTCGTCGACAGGGGGCTTCACTGAAGCTTTCTTT.

This clonotype has ten or more counts. The chain recombines TRBV29-1 with TRBJ2-1; 9 bases align to TRBD2. Per germline, CDR1 SQVTM and CDR2 ANQGSEA. V lost 8 bases, J lost 9 bases, and 8 bases stayed unmatched. The length of the CDR3 is 12 residues. The CDR3 protein is CSSGREGFEQFF. CDR3 in DNA: TGCAGCTCCGGGCGGGAGGGGTTTGAGCAGTTCTTC.

The rearrangement joins TRBV28 to TRBJ2-7; TRBD1 might be the D (6 bases). Looked up from germline, CDR1 is MDHEN and CDR2 is SYDVKM. The CDR3 is 13 amino acids. The germline V and J ends were trimmed by 2 bases and 3 bases, with 8 bases remaining between them. The CDR3, as DNA: TGTGCCAGCAGTTTAACAGGGTTCTACGAGCAGTACTTC. The encoded protein is CASSLTGFYEQYF.

This clonotype was found a few times. The chain couples TRBV20-1 to TRBJ2-7; 9 bases align to TRBD1. Losses at the gene ends were 4 bases for V and 4 bases for J; bases not matched to a gene: 11. Germline-derived CDR1 and CDR2 are DFQATT and SNEGSKA (reference sequence). This CDR3 is built from 15 residues. In DNA form, the CDR3 reads TGCAGTGCTACGACCTCCGGACAGGGGTCGTACGAGCAGTACTTC. Amino acid sequence: CSATTSGQGSYEQYF.

The genes are TRBV24-1 and TRBJ1-2; perhaps TRBD1 as D (5 bases). Deletions cut 1 base from V and 7 bases from J, with 9 bases between. Germline V gives CDR1 KGHDR, CDR2 SFDVKD. CDR3 size: 13 residues. The CDR3 spells CATSDFQGLGYTF. For the CDR3, the DNA is TGTGCCACCAGTGATTTTCAGGGCCTTGGCTACACCTTC.

The V and J genes are TRBV9 and TRBJ1-2; 9 bases match TRBD1. The V and J ends lost 0 bases and 2 bases, in that order; junction bases with no gene match: 5. Germline CDR1 reads SGDLS; CDR2 reads YYNGEE. The CDR3 sequence is 16 residues long. This chain's CDR3 is CASSVEGGQGNYGYTF. CDR3 nucleotide sequence: TGTGCCAGCAGCGTAGAGGGAGGACAGGGGAACTATGGCTACACCTTC.

This clonotype was picked up a small number of times. The rearrangement links TRBV12-3 or TRBV12-4 to TRBJ2-7; a weak D match, TRBD1 (6 bases). CDR3 length: 11 amino acids. V gave up 8 bases and J gave up 2 bases, with 7 bases separating them. CDR3 DNA: TGTGCCAGCGGGGGCCCCTACGAGCAGTACTTC. Its translation is CASGGPYEQYF.

V usage is TRBV20-1 and J usage is TRBJ1-2; a weak D match, TRBD1 (6 bases). CDR1 is DFQATT, CDR2 SNEGSKA, per germline (reference sequence). V was shortened by 7 bases and J by 4 bases, with 19 bases between the two germline ends. The CDR3 is made up of 14 amino acids. The CDR3 DNA is TGCAGTGTCCAGCTCCCAGGGGCGGGCTATGGCTACACCTTC. It codes for CSVQLPGAGYGYTF.

The V gene is TRBV6-5, the J gene TRBJ2-5; tentative D call: TRBD2 (6 bases). Trimming pared 10 bases from V and 4 bases from J, leaving 13 bases between. Germline CDR1 reads MNHEY; CDR2 reads SVGAGI. The CDR3 contains 12 residues. CDR3 bases: TGTGCCACCTCAAGGAGGGGAGAGACCCAGTACTTC. Translated, it gives CATSRRGETQYF.

The rearrangement uses TRBV7-9 and TRBJ2-2; the D is unclear. CDR3 size: 13 residues. Germline V gene data show CDR1 as SEHNR and CDR2 as FQNEAQ (reference sequence). The ends were cut back, 11 bases at V and 5 bases at J, with 15 bases in the middle. The CDR3 bases are TGTGCCCAGACGATCTATAAAACCGGGGAGCTGTTTTTT. Translation: CAQTIYKTGELFF.